One and the same sample provided the 5 T cell receptor beta chains below, sequenced in a study of cytomegalovirus exposure and HLA in healthy donors. Primers included in the PCR were 60 Vbeta and 13 Jbeta primers. Clones were read by immunoSEQ multiplex PCR, and TCRdb kept only the in-frame ones, dropping some. This table holds 35,000 to 45,000 clones, approximately 52% found once. The material sequenced was PBMCs. All receptors derive from a human donor in good health.

The J gene is TRBJ2-2, the V gene TRBV7-2; 7 bases map to TRBD2. The CDR3 sequence is 15 residues long. Trimming removed 5 bases from V and 6 bases from J; junction bases left unmatched: 9. Germline lookup yields CDR1 SGHTA and CDR2 FQGNSA. The CDR3 loop is CASSVSGISAGELFF. The CDR3 DNA sequence: TGTGCCAGCAGCGTAAGCGGGATTAGCGCCGGGGAGCTGTTTTTT.

J is TRBJ2-1 and V is TRBV5-3; D may be TRBD2 (7 bases). TRBV5-3 is an open reading frame, and its role is uncertain. Trimming left V 10 bases short and J 3 bases short, with 17 bases between. The CDR3 runs 14 residues. The CDR3 DNA reads as TGTGCCCGACCCGGGGGGCTGGTCTACAATGAGCAGTTCTTC. Translation gives CARPGGLVYNEQFF.

The chain has TRBV6-5 and TRBJ2-5, with unresolved D. This CDR3 is 16 amino acids long. The germline V gene has CDR1 MNHEY and CDR2 SVGAGI. The V end lost 4 bases, the J end lost 2 bases, and 17 bases lay between the germline ends. Written as DNA, the CDR3 is TGTGCCAGCAGTTTCCAACAAAACCCTCGTCAAGAGACCCAGTACTTC. Amino acid sequence: CASSFQQNPRQETQYF.

J is TRBJ2-5 and V is TRBV4-2; 12 nucleotides align to TRBD2. The ends lost 1 base at V and 2 bases at J; junction bases unmatched: 5. Germline-derived CDR1 and CDR2 are LGHNA and YNFKEQ. This CDR3 is built from 17 residues. CDR3 coding DNA: TGTGCCAGCAGCCAAGTTGTTGGACTAGCGGGACAAGAGACCCAGTACTTC. Translating it yields CASSQVVGLAGQETQYF.

V usage is TRBV6-6 and J usage is TRBJ1-1; perhaps TRBD1 as D (6 bases). The ends were cut back, 0 bases at V and 7 bases at J, with 6 bases in the middle. The CDR3 is made up of 12 amino acids. Germline V gene lookup returns CDR1 MNHNY and CDR2 SVGAGI (reference sequence). The CDR3 sequence is CASSYSRGEAFF. Written as DNA, the CDR3 is TGTGCCAGCAGTTACTCCAGGGGTGAAGCTTTCTTT.